These 20 T cell receptor beta chains came from one sample sequenced in a study of blood T cell repertoires in COVID-19. Assay used: immunoSEQ multiplex PCR; TCRdb lists only in-frame clones, some missing. This sample yields a few hundred thousand clones, of which roughly 90% are seen a single time; approximately 3% belongs to the top ten. Sequencing used peripheral blood. Every receptor here comes from a woman between 25 and 40 years old with COVID-19, enrolled during active disease.

V is TRBV6-2 or TRBV6-3 and J is TRBJ1-1; D is ambiguous. V lost 0 bases and J 0 bases, leaving 5 bases between the germline ends. Germline assignment: CDR1 MNHEY and CDR2 SVGEGT. The CDR3 runs to 14 residues. Here the CDR3 reads CASSYSIVNTEAFF. The CDR3 DNA is TGTGCCAGCAGTTACTCGATAGTGAACACTGAAGCTTTCTTT.

The rearrangement joins TRBV25-1 to TRBJ1-2, with D possibly being TRBD1 (5 bases). Trimming stripped 0 bases from V and 6 bases from J, with 20 bases between. The CDR3 runs 17 residues. Germline CDR1 is MGHDK and CDR2 is SYGVNS. CDR3 amino acids: CASSEYRGGEGLDGYTF. The CDR3 region has the DNA TGTGCCAGCAGTGAATACCGGGGGGGGGAGGGCCTCGATGGCTACACCTTC.

The chain joins TRBV5-6 to TRBJ2-5, with 8 nucleotides matching TRBD1. Germline V gene data show CDR1 as SGHDT and CDR2 as YYEEEE. This CDR3 has 14 residues. After removal of 4 bases from V and 1 base from J, the junction contained 3 bases not matched to a gene. CDR3 bases: TGTGCCAGCAGCCGACAGGGGTCCCAAGAGACCCAGTACTTC. It yields the protein CASSRQGSQETQYF.

The chain uses TRBV4-1 and TRBJ1-3, with 9 bases aligning to TRBD1. V was clipped by 5 bases and J by 2 bases; unmatched bases: 4. The CDR3 runs to 15 residues. Germline loops: CDR1 MGHRA, CDR2 YSYEKL. Here the CDR3 reads CASSYNRGPGNTIYF. CDR3 bases: TGCGCCAGCAGCTACAACAGGGGGCCTGGAAACACCATATATTTT.

To note about this clone: In the same sample, other DNA sequences code for this CDR3. The chain uses TRBV9 and TRBJ2-3; the match to TRBD2 covers 7 bases. J was trimmed by 0 bases and V by 2 bases; bases with no gene match: 0. The germline V gene encodes CDR1 SGDLS and CDR2 YYNGEE. This CDR3 has 14 residues. CDR3 nucleotides: TGTGCCAGCAGCGTTAGCGGGAGCACAGATACGCAGTATTTT. Translated, it gives CASSVSGSTDTQYF.

This chain joins TRBV27 and TRBJ1-6; 8 nucleotides line up with TRBD1. The CDR3 contains 13 residues. CDR1 is MNHEY and CDR2 is SMNVEV in the germline V gene (reference sequence). The trim removed 7 bases at V and 8 bases at J, leaving 4 bases unmatched. This CDR3 is CASTGQADSPLHF. The CDR3 nucleotides are TGTGCCAGCACGGGACAGGCGGATTCACCCCTCCACTTT.

This clone was seen a handful of times. This CDR3 reads CASSLDRQNSPLHF. The CDR3 nucleotides are TGTGCCAGCAGCCTGGACAGACAGAATTCACCCCTCCACTTT. This sequence joins TRBV5-4 and TRBJ1-6; possibly TRBD1 for D (6 bases). Germline V gene data show CDR1 as SGHNT and CDR2 as YYREEE (reference sequence). V dropped 4 bases and J dropped 7 bases, with 12 bases sitting between them. The CDR3 extends over 14 amino acids.

J is TRBJ1-5 and V is TRBV27; TRBD1 matches at 12 bases. Germline CDR1 MNHEY, CDR2 SMNVEV (reference sequence). CDR3 length: 17 residues. The J segment lost 5 bases and the V segment lost 4 bases, leaving 9 bases of the junction unmatched. In nucleotides, the CDR3 is TGTGCCAGCAGTTCGGGACAGGGGGCCCGGGGAGATCAGCCCCAGCATTTT. It yields the protein CASSSGQGARGDQPQHF.

This clone was observed once. This chain links TRBV5-1 with TRBJ1-1, with TRBD1 matching over 8 bases. The V gene end was trimmed by 2 bases and the J gene end by 3 bases; junction bases not matched to a gene: 9. The CDR3 sequence is 16 residues long. Germline V gene sequence: CDR1 SGHRS, CDR2 YFSETQ. CDR3 coding DNA: TGCGCCAGCAGCTTTATCGACAGGGGCATCTACACTGAAGCTTTCTTT. Its protein is CASSFIDRGIYTEAFF.

There are a few counts of this clone. The chain employs TRBV12-3 or TRBV12-4 and TRBJ2-3; D remains unclear. The CDR3 covers 13 residues. The V end was cut by 5 bases, the J end by 1 base, with 7 bases between. The CDR3 DNA sequence: TGTGCCAGCAGTCCCTCGGGCACAGATACGCAGTATTTT. Residues: CASSPSGTDTQYF.

V and J are TRBV11-2 and TRBJ2-7; 7 bases align to TRBD1. CDR3 length equals 16 residues. Germline values: CDR1 SGHAT, CDR2 FQNNGV. J was trimmed by 2 bases and V by 6 bases; bases with no gene match: 13. The CDR3 DNA reads TGTGCCAGCAGTCCTATTCAGGGACAGAGGACCTACGAGCAGTACGTC. This gives the protein CASSPIQGQRTYEQYV.

This clone was picked up one time. This chain links TRBV9 with TRBJ1-6; TRBD1 aligns across 8 bases. CDR3 size: 15 residues. Germline V lookup: CDR1 SGDLS, CDR2 YYNGEE. Losses at the gene ends were 2 bases for V and 3 bases for J; bases not matched to a gene: 1. Here the CDR3 DNA reads TGTGCCAGCAGCGTCGGACAGGGCTATAATTCACCCCTCCACTTT. It is translated as CASSVGQGYNSPLHF.

This chain joins TRBV7-2 and TRBJ1-2, with 12 bases that match TRBD1. The CDR3 spans 15 residues. The germline gives CDR1 SGHTA, CDR2 FQGNSA. Trimming at V came to 5 bases and at J to 5 bases, leaving 6 bases not matched to a gene. The CDR3 nucleotides read TGTGCCAGCAGCGTCGGGACAGGGGGCGAATATGGCTACACCTTC. It is translated as CASSVGTGGEYGYTF.

The chain is built from TRBV5-1 and TRBJ1-3; 9 bases are shared with TRBD1. V gave up 2 bases and J gave up 6 bases; unmatched junction bases: 9. CDR3 size: 16 residues. Per germline, CDR1 SGHRS and CDR2 YFSETQ. CDR3 amino acids: CASSFDALQGANTIYF. CDR3 nucleotides: TGCGCCAGCAGCTTCGACGCGCTACAGGGGGCAAACACCATATATTTT.

The V and J genes are TRBV5-1 and TRBJ1-2; 7 bases align to TRBD1. This CDR3 has 14 residues. CDR1 and CDR2 (germline): SGHRS, YFSETQ. With 4 bases clipped from V and 0 bases from J, the junction kept 3 bases outside the gene matches. The CDR3 region is CASSGTVTNYGYTF. CDR3 DNA sequence: TGCGCCAGCAGCGGGACAGTGACTAACTATGGCTACACCTTC.

This chain links TRBV9 with TRBJ1-3; TRBD1 matches 8 bases. J lost 1 base, V lost 4 bases, and 4 bases had no gene match. This CDR3 is built from 15 residues. CDR1 SGDLS and CDR2 YYNGEE come from the germline V gene. CDR3 coding DNA: TGTGCCAGCAGCTTAAGGACAGGGTCTGGAAACACCATATATTTT. The encoded protein is CASSLRTGSGNTIYF.

The chain links TRBV5-5 to TRBJ2-7; TRBD1 matches at 8 bases. V was pared by 3 bases and J by 0 bases, with 11 bases of the junction left unmatched. Looked up from germline, CDR1 is SGHKS and CDR2 is YYEKEE (reference sequence). This CDR3 has 17 amino acids. The CDR3 coding sequence is TGTGCCAGCAGCTCGCCGTTGACAGGGGTGCGCTCCTACGAGCAGTACTTC. Amino acids: CASSSPLTGVRSYEQYF.

The chain joins TRBV21-1 to TRBJ1-5; TRBD1 is the table's D call, not checked against the DNA. TRBV21-1 is listed as a pseudogene. The CDR3 sequence is 18 residues long. As DNA, the CDR3 is TGTGCCCTATATATAGGAGGGACAGAGAAGGTATATTGCCAGCCCCAGCATTTT. The encoded protein is CALYIGGTEKVYCQPQHF.

CDR3 nucleotide sequence: TGTGCCAGTGGGGTACAGGGACCCTACGAGCAGTACTTC. It encodes CASGVQGPYEQYF. The chain carries TRBV5-6 and TRBJ2-7, with D possibly matching TRBD1 (6 bases). The germline gives CDR1 SGHDT, CDR2 YYEEEE. The CDR3 runs to 13 residues. V shed 8 bases and J shed 2 bases, with 14 bases lying between them.

The chain combines TRBV6-1 with TRBJ1-2, with 7 bases lining up with TRBD1. In germline, CDR1 is MNHNS, CDR2 SASEGT. The length of the CDR3 is 15 residues. V dropped 0 bases and J dropped 2; count of bases not matched to a gene: 3. The chain's CDR3 is CASSEATGYNYGYTF. The CDR3 bases are TGTGCCAGCAGTGAAGCGACAGGGTACAACTATGGCTACACCTTC.